Shown below are 20 T cell receptor beta chains from a single sample sequenced in a study of chemoradiotherapy in HPV16-positive cancers. TCRdb's table, derived via immunoSEQ multiplex PCR, lists solely in-frame clones and lacks some. The sample comprises about 67,000 clones, about 90% of which are singletons, and 4% to 4.5% rests with the top ten. The sample was blood, taken from a patient who underwent chemoradiotherapy. The receptors derive from a human donor with HPV-associated anogenital cancer.

The V call is TRBV19, the J call TRBJ1-2; 8 bases are a match to TRBD1. Germline CDR1 LNHDA, CDR2 SQIVND (reference sequence). Trimming cost V 6 bases and J 4 bases; bases outside gene matches: 7. The CDR3 runs 14 residues. CDR3 DNA sequence: TGTGCCAGTAGCCAGACAGGGGTTGGCTATGGCTACACCTTC. Its protein is CASSQTGVGYGYTF.

V usage is TRBV27 and J usage is TRBJ1-1; D is possibly TRBD1 (5 bases). Trimming stripped 5 bases from V and 5 bases from J, with 18 bases between. Germline V lookup: CDR1 MNHEY, CDR2 SMNVEV (reference sequence). The CDR3 contains 15 residues. The chain's CDR3 is CASSPPFWGRTEAFF. The CDR3 DNA sequence: TGTGCCAGCAGTCCGCCGTTTTGGGGGAGGACTGAAGCTTTCTTT.

The CDR3 reads CAISAGTSYNEQFF. CDR3 bases: TGTGCCATCAGTGCCGGGACTAGTTACAATGAGCAGTTCTTC. V usage is TRBV10-3 and J usage is TRBJ2-1; 8 positions agree with TRBD2. The CDR3 loop spans 14 amino acids. CDR1 and CDR2 (germline): ENHRY, SYGVKD. V shed 4 bases, J shed 4 bases, and the junction held 3 bases outside the gene matches.

This chain links TRBV5-1 with TRBJ2-3, with 11 nucleotides matching TRBD2. Germline CDR1 reads SGHRS; CDR2 reads YFSETQ. The CDR3 is 16 residues long. Losses at the gene ends were 4 bases for V and 0 bases for J; bases not matched to a gene: 4. The CDR3 protein is CASSRRTSGSTDTQYF. CDR3 nucleotides: TGCGCCAGCAGCCGGCGGACTAGCGGGAGCACAGATACGCAGTATTTT.

This clone was counted once. CDR3 in DNA: TGTGCCTGGAAAAGGGGGCGCCGGGACGAGCAGTACTTC. It translates to CAWKRGRRDEQYF. The chain joins TRBV30 to TRBJ2-7, with 7 bases aligning to TRBD1. Germline CDR1 reads GTSNPN; CDR2 reads SVGIG (reference sequence). This CDR3 is built from 13 residues. V was pared by 4 bases and J by 5 bases, with 8 bases of the junction left unmatched.

The chain uses TRBV9 and TRBJ2-1; D call uncertain. The CDR3 totals 16 residues. From germline, CDR1 is SGDLS and CDR2 YYNGEE. Trimming removed 0 bases at V and 0 bases at J, with 10 bases between. For the CDR3, the DNA is TGTGCCAGCAGCGTAGCTCTGGGTAGCTCCTACAATGAGCAGTTCTTC. The encoded protein is CASSVALGSSYNEQFF.

This clone has only one observation. The chain couples TRBV6-1 to TRBJ1-1; a weak D match, TRBD1 (6 bases). V dropped 2 bases and J dropped 7 bases, with 17 bases sitting between them. Germline V lookup: CDR1 MNHNS, CDR2 SASEGT. The CDR3 extends over 15 amino acids. The CDR3 coding sequence is TGTGCCAGCAGTGAACCGGGTAGGGGGTTAAATGAAGCTTTCTTT. It is translated as CASSEPGRGLNEAFF.

The chain is built from TRBV9 and TRBJ1-1; 8 bases map to TRBD1. Germline V gives CDR1 SGDLS, CDR2 YYNGEE. There are 17 residues in the CDR3. V lost 0 bases, J lost 0 bases, and 7 bases stayed unmatched. Here the CDR3 DNA reads TGTGCCAGCAGCGTAGGGCAGGGGGCCAGTATGAACACTGAAGCTTTCTTT. Encoded protein: CASSVGQGASMNTEAFF.

The chain links TRBV11-2 to TRBJ2-1; 8 positions agree with TRBD1. The germline V gene encodes CDR1 SGHAT and CDR2 FQNNGV. J was trimmed by 15 bases and V by 1 base; bases with no gene match: 17. The CDR3 runs 16 residues. In nucleotides, the CDR3 is TGTGCCAGCAGCTTAGTCCCTGCAGGGGGCGCTTCGGTCCGGTTCTTC. This translates into CASSLVPAGGASVRFF.

The rearrangement links TRBV9 to TRBJ2-1, with TRBD2 matching over 8 bases. The ends lost 2 bases at V and 3 bases at J; junction bases unmatched: 4. The CDR3 covers 15 residues. Germline CDR1 and CDR2: SGDLS and YYNGEE. CDR3 coding DNA: TGTGCCAGCAGCGTCCAGCGGGGGAGCTACAATGAGCAGTTCTTC. Its translation: CASSVQRGSYNEQFF.

This clone was counted a few times. The chain employs TRBV10-1 and TRBJ1-1; 7 nucleotides align to TRBD1. CDR1 is WNHNN and CDR2 is SYGVQD in the germline V gene (reference sequence). The CDR3 runs to 12 residues. The trim removed 3 bases at V and 12 bases at J, leaving 7 bases unmatched. The CDR3 loop reads CASSEAGGATFF. The CDR3 DNA sequence: TGCGCCAGCAGTGAAGCAGGGGGGGCGACTTTCTTT.

This rearrangement joins TRBV28 to TRBJ2-7; 9 nucleotides align to TRBD2. The CDR3 sequence is 15 residues long. The germline V gene has CDR1 MDHEN and CDR2 SYDVKM. The V and J ends lost 5 bases and 2 bases, in that order; junction bases with no gene match: 7. This CDR3 is CASSPSGLAAYEQYF. CDR3 sequence (DNA): TGTGCCAGCAGTCCCTCGGGACTAGCCGCCTACGAGCAGTACTTC.

CDR3 in DNA: TGTGCCAGCAGCCGGACGGACGGGTACACAGATACGCAGTATTTT. It specifies CASSRTDGYTDTQYF. The V and J genes are TRBV6-5 and TRBJ2-3; D gene unclear. CDR3 length equals 15 residues. Per the germline V gene, CDR1 is MNHEY and CDR2 is SVGAGI. V was shortened by 6 bases and J by 2 bases, with 15 bases between the two germline ends.

This clone was seen repeatedly, ten times or more. The rearrangement links TRBV13 to TRBJ1-1; D may be TRBD1 (6 bases). This CDR3 region has 15 residues. The germline V gene encodes CDR1 PRHDT and CDR2 FYEKMQ (reference sequence). V lost 5 bases and J 0 bases, leaving 13 bases between the germline ends. CDR3 protein: CASSKAGDMNTEAFF. The CDR3 coding sequence is TGTGCCAGCAGCAAGGCAGGGGATATGAACACTGAAGCTTTCTTT.

This clone appeared a single time. At one end, the junction sequence differs from germline, possibly due to a read error. This chain connects TRBV28 to TRBJ2-7; TRBD2 matches 12 bases. This CDR3 has 13 amino acids. Germline CDR1 and CDR2: MDHEN and SYDVKM. CDR3 protein: CASSYPGLAGLRF. The CDR3 nucleotides are TGTGCCAGCAGTTACCCGGGACTAGCGGGCCTCCGCTTC.

The genes are TRBV6-6 and TRBJ1-2; D may be TRBD1 (5 bases). CDR3 size: 15 residues. The germline CDR1 and CDR2 sequences are MNHNY and SVGAGI (reference sequence). V lost 5 bases to trimming and J lost 6 bases, with 19 bases between them. The CDR3 is CASSGEGLYVDGYTF. CDR3 in DNA: TGTGCCAGCAGTGGAGAGGGACTTTATGTGGATGGCTACACCTTC.

The chain recombines TRBV9 with TRBJ1-2; D ambiguous. The CDR3 runs to 13 residues. Germline V gives CDR1 SGDLS, CDR2 YYNGEE. V dropped 3 bases and J dropped 7 bases, with 13 bases sitting between them. The CDR3 protein is CASSAYPVGGYTF. In DNA form, the CDR3 reads TGTGCCAGCAGCGCCTATCCGGTCGGTGGCTACACCTTC. Based on the CDR3 plus reference TRBV9 and TRBJ1-2, the full variable domain is DSGVTQTPKHLITATGQRVTLRCSPRSGDLSVYWYQQSLDQGLQFLIQYYNGEERAKGNILERFSAQQFPDLHSELNLSSLELGDSALYFCASSAYPVGGYTFGSGTRLTVV.

V gene TRBV5-5 combines with J gene TRBJ2-7, with D uncertain. Trimming took 1 base from V and 1 from J, leaving 9 bases between them. CDR1 is SGHKS, CDR2 YYEKEE, per germline (reference sequence). This CDR3 contains 14 residues. The CDR3 nucleotides read TGTGCCAGCAGCTTGCAGGTTTATTCCTACGAGCAGTACTTC. This encodes CASSLQVYSYEQYF.

This sequence joins TRBV19 and TRBJ2-5; 7 nucleotides line up with TRBD2. This CDR3 region has 14 residues. Trimming cost V 2 bases and J 2 bases; bases outside gene matches: 2. Per germline, CDR1 LNHDA and CDR2 SQIVND (reference sequence). The CDR3 DNA sequence: TGTGCCAGTAGTATAATGGGGGGGCAAGAGACCCAGTACTTC. Encoded protein: CASSIMGGQETQYF.

The gene calls are TRBV7-2 and TRBJ2-1, with 10 nucleotides matching TRBD2. In germline, CDR1 is SGHTA, CDR2 FQGNSA. The V segment lost 1 base and the J segment 3 bases; nucleotides outside the gene matches: 9. The CDR3 has 18 residues. CDR3 coding DNA: TGTGCCAGCAGCTTAGTAGTGACTAGCGGGCTGTACTACAATGAGCAGTTCTTC. Amino acid sequence: CASSLVVTSGLYYNEQFF.